A selection of T cell receptor beta chains follows, all from one sample in a study of CXCR3-negative and CXCR3-positive naive CD8 T cells. TCRdb re-called the 5' RACE reads and shows each CDR3 protein once, DNA omitted. Its table lists 55,000 to 65,000 distinct CDR3 sequences. The source material was naive CXCR3+ CD8+ T cells from blood. The receptors come from a human donor in good health. Some clones in this sample may be carry-over from other donors' samples. Both conserved end residues are part of each CDR3. Size values are once, few and many counts, or a class for expanded clones, and some rows have none.

j_call,v_call,clone_size,cdr3_aa
TRBJ2-3,TRBV11-2,NA,CASSPGGAQYF
TRBJ1-2,TRBV4-1,NA,CASSQDGDPRGRGYTF
TRBJ2-1,TRBV5-8,NA,CASSLAIWEQFF
TRBJ2-1,TRBV7-9,NA,CASAMPLSGGANYNEQFF
TRBJ2-5,TRBV12-5,NA,CASGFEGSETQYF
TRBJ2-7,TRBV11-2,NA,CASSPGNSYEQYF
TRBJ2-1,TRBV14,NA,CASSQGVGSGSYNEQFF
TRBJ2-1,TRBV6-2/TRBV6-3,NA,CASSYSARGAGVYNEQFF
TRBJ2-1,TRBV28,NA,CASSLTSGGNEQFF
TRBJ1-5,TRBV7-8,NA,CASSPEDRSNQPQHF
TRBJ2-3,TRBV20-1,NA,CSAFDRGGTDTQYF
TRBJ1-1,TRBV7-8,NA,CASTELLDTYMNTEAFF
TRBJ2-1,TRBV7-9,NA,CASSLKVLEYNEQFF
TRBJ2-1,TRBV5-1,NA,CASSPDSEPMEFF
TRBJ2-1,TRBV15,NA,CATSRDRTSGHNEQFF
TRBJ2-7,TRBV6-2/TRBV6-3,NA,CASSSTGFLSYEQYF
TRBJ2-4,TRBV28,NA,CASSSLDQDNIQYF
TRBJ2-4,TRBV19,NA,CASSIPAHGNIQYF
TRBJ2-7,TRBV13,NA,CASSSGRGLYEQYF
TRBJ2-3,TRBV28,NA,CASSSREDTQYF
TRBJ2-5,TRBV28,NA,CASSLRLAETQYF
TRBJ2-1,TRBV6-2/TRBV6-3,NA,CASSLGTEQFF
TRBJ2-1,TRBV7-2,NA,CASSSGLAGRDEQFF
TRBJ1-5,TRBV7-8,NA,CASSLAPGVRDNQPQHF
TRBJ2-5,TRBV27,NA,CASQRGAQETQYF
TRBJ2-5,TRBV28,NA,CASSVGWGETQCF
TRBJ2-7,TRBV20-1,NA,CSARMKRIDYEQYF
TRBJ2-7,TRBV29-1,NA,CSVATGQTYEQYF
TRBJ1-1,TRBV7-2,NA,CASSSEPNRGKNTEAFF
TRBJ1-2,TRBV4-1,medium-sized,CASSQRGQGDDYGYTF
TRBJ1-1,TRBV13,NA,CASSLGLFVEAFF
TRBJ2-7,TRBV6-6,NA,CASRGRDRGYEQYF